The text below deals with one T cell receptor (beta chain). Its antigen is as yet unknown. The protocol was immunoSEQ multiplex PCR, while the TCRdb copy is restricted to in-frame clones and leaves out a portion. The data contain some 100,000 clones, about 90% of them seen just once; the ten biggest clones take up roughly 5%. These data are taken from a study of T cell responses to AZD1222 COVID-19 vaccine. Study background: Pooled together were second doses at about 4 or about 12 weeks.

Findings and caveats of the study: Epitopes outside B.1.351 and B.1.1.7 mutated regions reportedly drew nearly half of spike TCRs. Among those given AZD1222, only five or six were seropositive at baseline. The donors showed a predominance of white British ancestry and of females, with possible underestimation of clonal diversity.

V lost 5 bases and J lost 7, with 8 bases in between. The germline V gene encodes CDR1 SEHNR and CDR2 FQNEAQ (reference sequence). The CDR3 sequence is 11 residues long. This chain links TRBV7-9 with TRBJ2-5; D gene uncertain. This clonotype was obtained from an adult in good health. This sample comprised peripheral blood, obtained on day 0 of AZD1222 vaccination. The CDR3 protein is CASSLRGTQYF. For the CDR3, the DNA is TGTGCCAGCAGCCTAAGAGGGACCCAGTACTTC. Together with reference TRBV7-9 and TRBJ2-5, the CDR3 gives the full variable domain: DTGVSQNPRHKITKRGQNVTFRCDPISEHNRLYWYRQTLGQGPEFLTYFQNEAQLEKSRLLSDRFSAERPKGSFSTLEIQRTEQGDSAMYLCASSLRGTQYFGPGTRLLVL.